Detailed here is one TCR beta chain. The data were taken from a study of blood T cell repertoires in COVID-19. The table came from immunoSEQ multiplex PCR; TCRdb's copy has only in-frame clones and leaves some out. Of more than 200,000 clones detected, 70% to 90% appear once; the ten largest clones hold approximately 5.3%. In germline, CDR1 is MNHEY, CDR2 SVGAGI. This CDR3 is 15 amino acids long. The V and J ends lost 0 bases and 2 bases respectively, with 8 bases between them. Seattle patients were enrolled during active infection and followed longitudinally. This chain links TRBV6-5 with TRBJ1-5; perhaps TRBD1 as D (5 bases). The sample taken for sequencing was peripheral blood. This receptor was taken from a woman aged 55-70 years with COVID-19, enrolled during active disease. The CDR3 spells CASSYSGAGNQPQHF. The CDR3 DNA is TGTGCCAGCAGTTACTCTGGGGCTGGCAATCAGCCCCAGCATTTT.